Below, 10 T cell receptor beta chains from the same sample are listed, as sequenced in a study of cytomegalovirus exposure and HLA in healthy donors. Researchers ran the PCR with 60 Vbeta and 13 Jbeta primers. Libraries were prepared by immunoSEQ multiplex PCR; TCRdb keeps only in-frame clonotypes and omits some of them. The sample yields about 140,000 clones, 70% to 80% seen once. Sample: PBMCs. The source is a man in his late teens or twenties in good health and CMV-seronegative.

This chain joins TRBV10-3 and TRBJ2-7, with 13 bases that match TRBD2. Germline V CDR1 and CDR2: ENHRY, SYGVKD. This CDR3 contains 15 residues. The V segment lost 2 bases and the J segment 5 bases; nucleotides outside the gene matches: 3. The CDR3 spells CAISEPTSGRDEQYF. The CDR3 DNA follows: TGTGCCATCAGTGAGCCTACTAGCGGGAGGGACGAGCAGTACTTC.

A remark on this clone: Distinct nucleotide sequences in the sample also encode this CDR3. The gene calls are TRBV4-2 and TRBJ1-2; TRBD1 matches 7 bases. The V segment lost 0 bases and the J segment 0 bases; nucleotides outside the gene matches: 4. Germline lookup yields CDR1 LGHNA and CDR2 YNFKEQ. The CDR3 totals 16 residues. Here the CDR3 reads CASSQDRGWSNYGYTF. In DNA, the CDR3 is TGTGCCAGCAGCCAAGACAGGGGGTGGTCTAACTATGGCTACACCTTC.

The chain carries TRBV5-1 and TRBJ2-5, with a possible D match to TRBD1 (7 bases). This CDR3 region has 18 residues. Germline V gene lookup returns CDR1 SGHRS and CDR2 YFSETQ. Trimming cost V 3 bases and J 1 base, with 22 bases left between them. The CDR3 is CASSSGARGRPSQETQYF. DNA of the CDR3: TGCGCCAGCAGCTCGGGGGCGAGGGGGCGCCCCTCCCAAGAGACCCAGTACTTC.

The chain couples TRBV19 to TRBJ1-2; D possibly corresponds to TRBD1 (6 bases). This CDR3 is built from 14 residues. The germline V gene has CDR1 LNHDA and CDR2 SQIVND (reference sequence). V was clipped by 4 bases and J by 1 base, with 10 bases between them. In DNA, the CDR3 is TGTGCCAGTAGTAGGGCAGGGGATAACTATGGCTACACCTTC. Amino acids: CASSRAGDNYGYTF. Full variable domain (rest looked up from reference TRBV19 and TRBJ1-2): DGGITQSPKYLFRKEGQNVTLSCEQNLNHDAMYWYRQDPGQGLRLIYYSQIVNDFQKGDIAEGYSVSREKKESFPLTVTSAQKNPTAFYLCASSRAGDNYGYTFGSGTRLTVV.

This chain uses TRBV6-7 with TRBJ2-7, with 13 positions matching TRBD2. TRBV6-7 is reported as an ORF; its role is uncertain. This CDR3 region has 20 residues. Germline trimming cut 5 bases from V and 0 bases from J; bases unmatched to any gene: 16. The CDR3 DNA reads TGTGCCAGCAGTACCCCGGGGGGACTAGCGGGGCGAGGGAGCTCCTACGAGCAGTACTTC. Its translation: CASSTPGGLAGRGSSYEQYF.

This chain's CDR3 is CASSFWREGHEQYF. CDR3 DNA: TGCGCCAGCAGCTTCTGGCGGGAGGGTCACGAGCAGTACTTC. This chain uses TRBV5-1 with TRBJ2-7, with 9 nucleotides matching TRBD2. Germline V gives CDR1 SGHRS, CDR2 YFSETQ. V lost 2 bases and J lost 5; bases outside the gene matches: 5. There are 14 residues in the CDR3.

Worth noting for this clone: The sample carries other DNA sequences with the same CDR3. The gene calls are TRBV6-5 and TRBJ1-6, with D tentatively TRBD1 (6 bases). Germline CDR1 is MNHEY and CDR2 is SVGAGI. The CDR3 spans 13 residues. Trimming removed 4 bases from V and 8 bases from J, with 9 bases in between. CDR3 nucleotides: TGTGCCAGCAGTTTACAGGGTTATTCACCCCTCCACTTT. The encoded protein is CASSLQGYSPLHF.

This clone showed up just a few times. CDR3: CASRKSWDIYEQYF. In nucleotides, the CDR3 is TGTGCCAGCCGGAAAAGCTGGGACATCTACGAGCAGTACTTC. This rearrangement joins TRBV27 to TRBJ2-7, with D possibly being TRBD1 (6 bases). V shed 8 bases and J shed 3 bases, with 17 bases lying between them. The CDR3 extends over 14 amino acids. Germline V gene data show CDR1 as MNHEY and CDR2 as SMNVEV (reference sequence).

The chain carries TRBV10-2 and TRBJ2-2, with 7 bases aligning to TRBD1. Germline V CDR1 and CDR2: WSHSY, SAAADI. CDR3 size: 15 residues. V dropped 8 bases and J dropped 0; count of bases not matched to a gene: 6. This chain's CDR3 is CASGRDSANTGELFF. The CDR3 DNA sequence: TGCGCCAGCGGCCGGGACAGCGCGAACACCGGGGAGCTGTTTTTT.

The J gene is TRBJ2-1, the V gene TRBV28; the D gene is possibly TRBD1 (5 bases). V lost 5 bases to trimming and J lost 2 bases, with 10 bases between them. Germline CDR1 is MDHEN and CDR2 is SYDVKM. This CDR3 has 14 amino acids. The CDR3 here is CASSPPTAYNEQFF. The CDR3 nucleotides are TGTGCCAGCAGTCCCCCGACAGCCTACAATGAGCAGTTCTTC.